This T cell receptor beta chain was identified in a study of technical replicates of blood from a few donors. Germline CDR1 and CDR2: SGDLS and YYNGEE. The CDR3 contains 19 residues. Trimming took 3 bases from V and 0 from J; bases not matched to a gene: 13. The method was immunoSEQ multiplex PCR; TCRdb's version includes in-frame clones alone and lacks a portion of them. This table holds tens of thousands of clones, over 90% found once. The J gene is TRBJ2-2, the V gene TRBV9, with 8 bases aligning to TRBD2. Sample: T cells isolated from PBMCs. This clonotype was obtained from a human donor in good health. For the CDR3, the DNA is TGTGCCAGCAGCGGTAATAGCGGGGACCATTCCGCGAACACCGGGGAGCTGTTTTTT. Translation: CASSGNSGDHSANTGELFF. The full variable domain, rest sourced from reference TRBV9 and TRBJ2-2, is DSGVTQTPKHLITATGQRVTLRCSPRSGDLSVYWYQQSLDQGLQFLIQYYNGEERAKGNILERFSAQQFPDLHSELNLSSLELGDSALYFCASSGNSGDHSANTGELFFGEGSRLTVL.